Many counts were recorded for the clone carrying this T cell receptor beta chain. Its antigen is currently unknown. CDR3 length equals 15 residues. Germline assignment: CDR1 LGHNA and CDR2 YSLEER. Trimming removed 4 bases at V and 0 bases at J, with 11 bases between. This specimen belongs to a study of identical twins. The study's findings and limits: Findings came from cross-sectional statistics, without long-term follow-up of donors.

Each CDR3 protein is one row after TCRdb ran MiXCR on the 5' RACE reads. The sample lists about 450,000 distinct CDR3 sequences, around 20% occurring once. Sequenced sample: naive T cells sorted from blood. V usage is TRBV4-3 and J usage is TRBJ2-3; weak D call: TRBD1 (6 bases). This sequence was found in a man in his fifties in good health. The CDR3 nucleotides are TGCGCCAGCAGCCCAAATACAGGGAGCACAGATACGCAGTATTTT. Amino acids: CASSPNTGSTDTQYF.